A single sample gave rise to the 30 T cell receptor beta chains below, sequenced in a study of blood T cell repertoires in COVID-19. The method was immunoSEQ multiplex PCR; TCRdb's version includes in-frame clones alone and lacks a portion of them. The table records just over 300,000 clones, roughly 90% of them present only once. The source material was PBMCs or T cells enriched from blood (not recorded which). The source of these receptors is a woman between 35 and 50 years old who had recovered from COVID-19.

The chain has TRBV28 and TRBJ2-2; 7 bases align to TRBD2. The CDR3 length is 11 residues. Unmatched junction bases numbered 3, after V lost 7 bases and J lost 10 bases. Germline lookup yields CDR1 MDHEN and CDR2 SYDVKM. For the CDR3, the DNA is TGTGCCAGCATGACTAGCTTGGAGCTGTTTTTT. It specifies CASMTSLELFF.

The rearrangement uses TRBV28 and TRBJ1-5; 10 positions agree with TRBD1. CDR3 size: 15 residues. Germline V lookup: CDR1 MDHEN, CDR2 SYDVKM. Trimming removed 5 bases from V and 4 bases from J; junction bases left unmatched: 5. CDR3 coding DNA: TGTGCCAGCAGTCCAAGGACAGGGGGAAATCAGCCCCAGCATTTT. It yields the protein CASSPRTGGNQPQHF.

The chain combines TRBV24-1 with TRBJ1-2; TRBD1 might be the D (6 bases). The ends were cut back, 1 base at V and 2 bases at J, with 13 bases in the middle. CDR3 length: 16 amino acids. CDR1 KGHDR and CDR2 SFDVKD come from the germline V gene. CDR3 protein: CATSDFSATGNYGYTF. The CDR3 DNA reads TGTGCCACCAGTGATTTTAGCGCGACAGGAAACTATGGCTACACCTTC.

V gene TRBV19 combines with J gene TRBJ1-4, with D tentatively TRBD1 (5 bases). The CDR3 is made up of 18 amino acids. CDR1 is LNHDA, CDR2 SQIVND, per germline (reference sequence). V was trimmed by 1 base and J by 0 bases, leaving 15 bases between them. The CDR3 nucleotides are TGTGCCAGTAGTATAGGACAGAACCTCCGTGCAACTAATGAAAAACTGTTTTTT. Amino acids: CASSIGQNLRATNEKLFF.

The chain couples TRBV6-5 to TRBJ1-5; the match to TRBD1 covers 8 bases. The CDR3 is made up of 15 amino acids. V was clipped by 8 bases and J by 8 bases; unmatched bases: 14. The V gene's germline CDR1 is MNHEY and CDR2 SVGAGI. The CDR3: CASRRGRGLLEPQHF. The CDR3 coding sequence is TGTGCCAGCCGACGAGGCAGGGGGCTTTTGGAGCCCCAGCATTTT.

The J gene is TRBJ2-1, the V gene TRBV5-1; 7 bases line up with TRBD1. This CDR3 has 15 residues. CDR1 is SGHRS and CDR2 is YFSETQ in the germline V gene. V gave up 4 bases and J gave up 2 bases; unmatched junction bases: 6. The CDR3 protein is CASSGGTGAYNEQFF. In DNA form, the CDR3 reads TGCGCCAGCAGCGGAGGAACAGGGGCCTACAATGAGCAGTTCTTC.

V gene TRBV5-1 combines with J gene TRBJ1-3, with TRBD1 as a possible D gene (5 bases). The V end lost 1 base, the J end lost 7 bases, and 12 bases lay between the germline ends. The V gene's germline CDR1 is SGHRS and CDR2 YFSETQ. This CDR3 has 14 amino acids. In DNA, the CDR3 is TGCGCCAGCAGCTTGTCAGGGCCCCCGAACACCATATATTTT. Residues: CASSLSGPPNTIYF.

The count of this clone is one. The rearrangement uses TRBV6-2 or TRBV6-3 and TRBJ2-7; a weak D match, TRBD2 (6 bases). The CDR3 consists of 13 residues. Germline V lookup: CDR1 MNHEY, CDR2 SVGEGT. The V gene lost 5 bases and the J gene lost 4 bases, with 12 bases spanning the gap. CDR3: CASSSGFTYEQYF. DNA of the CDR3: TGTGCCAGCAGTAGCGGGTTTACTTACGAGCAGTACTTC.

The chain joins TRBV5-6 to TRBJ2-3; possibly TRBD2 for D (6 bases). CDR3 size: 15 residues. The V end was cut by 5 bases, the J end by 1 base, with 14 bases between. Germline values: CDR1 SGHDT, CDR2 YYEEEE. The CDR3 loop is CASSYAGTRTDTQYF. CDR3 nucleotides: TGTGCCAGCAGTTATGCGGGGACCCGCACAGATACGCAGTATTTT.

This clone was counted between two and nine times. The CDR3 DNA sequence: TGTGCCAGCAGTGAAGGTTTAGCGGGGGGCCAAGAGACCCAGTACTTC. Residues: CASSEGLAGGQETQYF. The rearrangement joins TRBV2 to TRBJ2-5; 10 positions agree with TRBD2. Germline assignment: CDR1 SNHLY and CDR2 FYNNEI. The CDR3 sequence is 16 residues long. J lost 1 base, V lost 1 base, and 3 bases had no gene match.

This sequence joins TRBV9 and TRBJ2-7, with D maybe TRBD1 (6 bases). The V end lost 0 bases, the J end lost 5 bases, and 18 bases lay between the germline ends. Germline CDR1 reads SGDLS; CDR2 reads YYNGEE. The CDR3 runs to 16 residues. In DNA, the CDR3 is TGTGCCAGCAGCGTAGGAGTGGGGGCGGCCGTCGACGAGCAGTACTTC. It specifies CASSVGVGAAVDEQYF.

The V call is TRBV6-5, the J call TRBJ2-7; 8 nucleotides agree with TRBD1. Unmatched junction bases numbered 5, after V lost 5 bases and J lost 2 bases. CDR3 length: 14 amino acids. CDR1 is MNHEY and CDR2 is SVGAGI in the germline V gene. CDR3 nucleotides: TGTGCCAGCAGTCCGGACAGGGATACCTACGAGCAGTACTTC. It encodes CASSPDRDTYEQYF.

The chain couples TRBV25-1 to TRBJ1-2; 7 positions agree with TRBD1. The junction had 5 bases not matched to a gene; V was cut back by 3 bases and J by 4 bases. In germline, CDR1 is MGHDK, CDR2 SYGVNS. The CDR3 totals 14 residues. This CDR3 reads CASSDLDRIYGYTF. CDR3 nucleotide sequence: TGTGCCAGCAGTGATCTGGACAGGATCTATGGCTACACCTTC.

The chain joins TRBV2 to TRBJ2-7, with TRBD1 matching 7 bases. The CDR3 covers 12 residues. Germline V gene lookup returns CDR1 SNHLY and CDR2 FYNNEI. With V trimmed by 6 bases and J by 7 bases, 6 bases remained unmatched. CDR3 coding DNA: TGTGCCAGCAGAGATACAGGGGTTGAGCAGTACTTC. Protein: CASRDTGVEQYF.

There are many counts of this clone. The chain is built from TRBV4-2 and TRBJ1-2; D possibly corresponds to TRBD1 (5 bases). In germline, CDR1 is LGHNA, CDR2 YNFKEQ. CDR3 size: 14 residues. V was clipped by 4 bases and J by 4 bases, with 13 bases between them. CDR3 sequence (DNA): TGTGCCAGCAGCCTTCCGGGGGACTCCTATGGCTACACCTTC. Translating it yields CASSLPGDSYGYTF.

The rearrangement uses TRBV5-3 and TRBJ2-4; 11 bases are shared with TRBD2. TRBV5-3 is sorted into the ORF group, with uncertain function. This CDR3 comprises 18 residues. J lost 1 base, V lost 0 bases, and 6 bases had no gene match. CDR3 residues: CARSLVAGGPWAKNIQYF. In nucleotides, the CDR3 is TGTGCCAGAAGCTTGGTAGCGGGGGGGCCCTGGGCCAAAAACATTCAGTACTTC.

This clone was seen only a few times. The chain combines TRBV6-5 with TRBJ2-2; TRBD2 matches at 12 bases. The CDR3 runs 15 residues. Trimming removed 9 bases from V and 5 bases from J; junction bases left unmatched: 7. Germline V gene lookup returns CDR1 MNHEY and CDR2 SVGAGI. The CDR3 reads CASKRGLAGTGELFF. The CDR3 nucleotides are TGTGCCAGTAAGCGTGGACTAGCGGGAACCGGGGAGCTGTTTTTT.

Concerning this clone: Within the sample, other DNA sequences also encode this same CDR3. The chain employs TRBV3-1 (or the pseudogene TRBV3-2) and TRBJ2-3; 12 bases align to TRBD2. The CDR3 extends over 16 amino acids. The germline V gene encodes CDR1 LGHDT and CDR2 YNNKEL (reference sequence). With 4 bases clipped from V and 6 bases from J, the junction kept 8 bases outside the gene matches. The CDR3 protein is CASSPRTSGAGDTQYF. CDR3 nucleotide sequence: TGTGCCAGCAGCCCACGGACTAGCGGGGCGGGGGATACGCAGTATTTT.

With regard to this clone: Different DNA sequences within this sample yield the same CDR3. This sequence joins TRBV30 and TRBJ2-7, with a weak D call TRBD2 (5 bases). Trimming left V 5 bases short and J 0 bases short, with 11 bases between. The CDR3 extends over 13 amino acids. Germline assignment: CDR1 GTSNPN and CDR2 SVGIG (reference sequence). CDR3 region: CAWSPGSSYEQYF. In nucleotides, the CDR3 is TGTGCCTGGTCGCCGGGGTCCTCCTACGAGCAGTACTTC.

The gene calls are TRBV2 and TRBJ2-1; the match to TRBD2 covers 7 bases. The CDR3 has 14 residues. Germline loops: CDR1 SNHLY, CDR2 FYNNEI. After removal of 5 bases from V and 9 bases from J, the junction contained 10 bases not matched to a gene. The CDR3 region is CASSKLAKGGEQFF. CDR3 coding DNA: TGTGCCAGCAGTAAACTAGCGAAGGGTGGTGAGCAGTTCTTC. Filled out from reference TRBV2 and TRBJ2-1, the complete variable domain reads EPEVTQTPSHQVTQMGQEVILRCVPISNHLYFYWYRQILGQKVEFLVSFYNNEISEKSEIFDDQFSVERPDGSNFTLKIRSTKLEDSAMYFCASSKLAKGGEQFFGPGTRLTVL.

The gene calls are TRBV6-5 and TRBJ1-1, with D unresolved. Deletions cut 0 bases from V and 8 bases from J, with 10 bases between. The CDR3 contains 13 residues. Germline CDR1 reads MNHEY; CDR2 reads SVGAGI. This CDR3 reads CASSYSLELEAFF. The DNA of the CDR3 is TGTGCCAGCAGTTACTCGTTGGAGCTCGAAGCTTTCTTT.

This CDR3 reads CATSELTGYAGYTF. The CDR3 bases are TGTGCCACCAGTGAGTTGACAGGTTATGCGGGCTACACCTTC. V gene TRBV24-1 combines with J gene TRBJ1-2; D might be TRBD1 (6 bases). V was clipped by 4 bases and J by 8 bases, with 16 bases between them. Germline values: CDR1 KGHDR, CDR2 SFDVKD. CDR3 length: 14 residues.

The rearrangement uses TRBV21-1 and TRBJ1-2; the DNA was not compared with TRBD1, the D call given in the table. TRBV21-1 is a known pseudogene. There are 16 residues in the CDR3. CDR3 sequence reads: CASSKKRQGGQYGYTF. CDR3 nucleotides: TGTGCCAGCAGCAAAAAGCGACAGGGAGGTCAGTATGGCTACACCTTC.

The CDR3 spells CASSLTDSYGYTF. The CDR3 coding sequence is TGTGCCAGCTCTCTGACAGACTCCTATGGCTACACCTTC. The chain links TRBV18 to TRBJ1-2, with D possibly being TRBD1 (5 bases). Germline CDR1 is KGHSH and CDR2 is LQKENI. CDR3 size: 13 residues. Between the trimmed V and J ends, which lost 6 bases and 4 bases, there was a span of 12 bases.

This rearrangement joins TRBV6-5 to TRBJ2-4; possibly TRBD1 for D (5 bases). V was shortened by 5 bases and J by 10 bases, with 12 bases between the two germline ends. Germline lookup yields CDR1 MNHEY and CDR2 SVGAGI. CDR3 length: 12 amino acids. The CDR3, as DNA: TGTGCCAGCAGTCGCAGGGATGGTATTCAGTACTTC. Translation gives CASSRRDGIQYF.

The J gene is TRBJ2-1, the V gene TRBV19; 7 bases line up with TRBD2. The CDR3 totals 15 residues. V shed 3 bases, J shed 6 bases, and the junction held 8 bases outside the gene matches. Germline assignment: CDR1 LNHDA and CDR2 SQIVND (reference sequence). CDR3 bases: TGTGCCAGTAGTATGGGGCGGGAGCGCTTCAATGAGCAGTTCTTC. This codes for CASSMGRERFNEQFF.

V usage is TRBV7-9 and J usage is TRBJ2-7; TRBD2 agrees at 10 bases. Germline-derived CDR1 and CDR2 are SEHNR and FQNEAQ (reference sequence). CDR3 length: 15 amino acids. V shed 5 bases and J 4 bases; nucleotides not matched to a gene: 8. The CDR3 nucleotides are TGTGCCAGCAGCCCCTGGGTAGCGGGAGGTTACGAGCAGTACTTC. This encodes CASSPWVAGGYEQYF.

This chain uses TRBV9 with TRBJ1-3; 10 bases match TRBD1. CDR3 length equals 17 residues. Germline trimming cut 0 bases from V and 7 bases from J; bases unmatched to any gene: 10. Germline loops: CDR1 SGDLS, CDR2 YYNGEE. CDR3 residues: CASSVGTGPGQGNTIYF. The CDR3 region has the DNA TGTGCCAGCAGCGTAGGAACCGGTCCGGGACAGGGGAACACCATATATTTT.

The chain is built from TRBV7-2 and TRBJ2-1, with TRBD2 identical over 8 bases. J gave up 6 bases and V 1 base, and 8 bases lay outside the gene matches. Germline V gene lookup returns CDR1 SGHTA and CDR2 FQGNSA. The CDR3 spans 16 residues. The CDR3, as DNA: TGTGCCAGCAGCTTAGGAGCGGGGGCGATACTCAATGAGCAGTTCTTC. It encodes CASSLGAGAILNEQFF.

The chain joins TRBV2 to TRBJ1-2; possibly TRBD1 for D (6 bases). Germline CDR1 and CDR2: SNHLY and FYNNEI. Trimming cost V 5 bases and J 3 bases, with 10 bases left between them. This CDR3 is 13 amino acids long. CDR3 region: CASSTQGDYGYTF. The CDR3 DNA follows: TGTGCCAGCAGTACACAGGGTGACTATGGCTACACCTTC.